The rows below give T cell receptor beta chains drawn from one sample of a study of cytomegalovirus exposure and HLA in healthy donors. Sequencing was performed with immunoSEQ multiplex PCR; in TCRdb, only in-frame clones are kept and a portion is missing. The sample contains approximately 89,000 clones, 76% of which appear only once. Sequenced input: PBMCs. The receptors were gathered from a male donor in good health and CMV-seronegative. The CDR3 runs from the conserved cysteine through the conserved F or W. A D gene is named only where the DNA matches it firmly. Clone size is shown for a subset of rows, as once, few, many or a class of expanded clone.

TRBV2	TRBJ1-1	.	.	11	CATREGREAFF	TGTGCCACCCGTGAGGGCAGGGAAGCTTTCTTT
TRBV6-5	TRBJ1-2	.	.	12	CASWGGRVGYTF	TGTGCCTCTTGGGGGGGGCGCGTAGGCTACACCTTC
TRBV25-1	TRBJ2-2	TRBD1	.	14	CASKGGAGLGELFF	TGTGCCAGCAAAGGGGGCGCAGGGTTGGGGGAGCTGTTTTTT
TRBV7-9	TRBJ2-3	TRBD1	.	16	CASSFPTDRQLDTQYF	TGTGCCAGCAGCTTCCCGACGGACAGGCAGTTAGATACGCAGTATTTT
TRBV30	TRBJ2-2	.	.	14	CAWSAYANTGELFF	TGTGCCTGGAGCGCCTACGCGAACACCGGGGAGCTGTTTTTT
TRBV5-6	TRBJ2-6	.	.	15	CASSFADSGANGLTF	TGTGCCAGCAGCTTCGCCGACTCTGGGGCCAACGGCCTGACTTTC
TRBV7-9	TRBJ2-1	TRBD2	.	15	CASSLGLAVLDEQFF	TGTGCCAGCAGCTTAGGACTAGCGGTCCTAGATGAGCAGTTCTTC
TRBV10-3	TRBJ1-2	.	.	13	CAISEDSYYGYTF	TGTGCCATCAGTGAGGACAGCTACTATGGCTACACCTTC
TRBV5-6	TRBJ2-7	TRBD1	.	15	CASSSRQGGSYEQYF	TGTGCCAGCAGTTCACGACAGGGGGGGTCCTACGAGCAGTACTTC
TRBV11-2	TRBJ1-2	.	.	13	CASSLEGAGGYTF	TGTGCCAGCAGCCTTGAGGGCGCGGGGGGCTACACCTTC
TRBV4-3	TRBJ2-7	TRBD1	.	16	CASSQGPGTGPYEQYF	TGCGCCAGCAGCCAGGGGCCCGGGACAGGTCCTTACGAGCAGTACTTC
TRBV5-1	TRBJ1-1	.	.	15	CASSLIKGANTEAFF	TGCGCCAGCAGCTTGATAAAGGGAGCGAACACTGAAGCTTTCTTT
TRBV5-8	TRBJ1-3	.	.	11	CASSRGNTIYF	TGTGCCAGCAGCCGGGGAAACACCATATATTTT
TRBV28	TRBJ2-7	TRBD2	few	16	CASIVGPSGGSYEQYF	TGTGCCAGCATCGTGGGGCCCAGCGGGGGATCTTACGAGCAGTACTTC
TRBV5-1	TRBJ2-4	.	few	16	CASSFGPGEGKNIQYF	TGCGCCAGCAGCTTTGGCCCGGGAGAGGGCAAAAACATTCAGTACTTC
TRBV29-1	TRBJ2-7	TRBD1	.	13	CSVYRDSVREQYF	TGCAGCGTTTACCGGGACAGCGTCCGCGAGCAGTACTTC
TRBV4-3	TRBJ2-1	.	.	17	CASSQDRGIWYYNEQFF	TGCGCCAGCAGCCAAGATAGGGGGATCTGGTATTACAATGAGCAGTTCTTC
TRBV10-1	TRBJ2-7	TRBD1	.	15	CASSGGTGNSYEQYF	TGCGCCAGCAGTGGTGGGACAGGAAACTCCTACGAGCAGTACTTC
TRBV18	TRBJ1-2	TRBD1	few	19	CASSPLGTFGTGTIDGYTF	TGTGCCAGCTCACCACTTGGGACCTTCGGGACAGGGACTATAGATGGCTACACCTTC
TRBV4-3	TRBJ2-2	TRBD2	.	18	CASSQAMGLAGETGELFF	TGCGCCAGCAGCCAAGCTATGGGGCTAGCGGGAGAAACCGGGGAGCTGTTTTTT
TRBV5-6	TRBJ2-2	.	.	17	CASSRSFTGFPTGELFF	TGTGCCAGCAGCCGATCTTTTACAGGGTTTCCGACCGGGGAGCTGTTTTTT
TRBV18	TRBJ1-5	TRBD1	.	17	CASSPNDQGAFGQPQHF	TGTGCCAGCTCACCAAACGACCAGGGGGCGTTCGGACAGCCCCAGCATTTT
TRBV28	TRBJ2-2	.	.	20	CASSPASLGGASQNTGELFF	TGTGCCAGCAGTCCTGCAAGCTTGGGGGGGGCGTCTCAGAACACCGGGGAGCTGTTTTTT
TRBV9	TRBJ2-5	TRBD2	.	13	CASSVAGGETQYF	TGTGCCAGCAGCGTAGCGGGAGGCGAGACCCAGTACTTC
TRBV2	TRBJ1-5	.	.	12	CASSLGDQPQHF	TGTGCCAGCAGCCTCGGAGATCAGCCCCAGCATTTT